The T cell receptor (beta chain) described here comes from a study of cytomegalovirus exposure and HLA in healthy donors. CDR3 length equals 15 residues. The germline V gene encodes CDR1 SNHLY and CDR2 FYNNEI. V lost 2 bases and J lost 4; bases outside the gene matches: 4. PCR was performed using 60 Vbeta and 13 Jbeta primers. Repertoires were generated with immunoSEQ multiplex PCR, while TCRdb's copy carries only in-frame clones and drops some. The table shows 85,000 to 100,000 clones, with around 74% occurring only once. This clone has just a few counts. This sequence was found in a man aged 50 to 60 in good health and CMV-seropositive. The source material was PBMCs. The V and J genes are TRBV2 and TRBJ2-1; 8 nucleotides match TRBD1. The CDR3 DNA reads TGTGCCAGCAGTGAATACAGGGGGTATTACAATGAGCAGTTCTTC. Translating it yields CASSEYRGYYNEQFF.